Given below is one T cell receptor beta chain in context. The data originate from a study of blood T cell repertoires in COVID-19. Study-wide background: The United States, Italy and Spain supplied acute and convalescent COVID-19 samples. In each case, the material was cDNA or gDNA derived from T cells, B-cell-depleted T cells, or PBMCs.

The participants were between roughly 18 and 89 years old and came from about two dozen US areas. This CDR3 is 12 amino acids long. Trimming took 2 bases from V and 14 from J, leaving 10 bases between them. Germline values: CDR1 MNHEY, CDR2 SVGAGI. As handled by the study authors: Reference gene primer amplification in the assay estimated nucleated cell counts. The protocol was immunoSEQ multiplex PCR, while the TCRdb copy is restricted to in-frame clones and leaves out a portion. That table is the source of V, J and clone size, and D and trimming were worked out from the DNA. The repertoire includes 250,000 to 300,000 clones, roughly 90% of them detected once, and roughly 1.1% sits in the top ten.

The clonotype was recovered from a woman aged 25 to 39 who had recovered from COVID-19. Sequencing was carried out using PBMCs or T cells enriched from blood (not recorded which). The rearrangement links TRBV6-5 to TRBJ1-6; no clear D gene. CDR3 in amino acids: CASSYDTQTLHF. The CDR3 region has the DNA TGTGCCAGCAGTTACGATACTCAAACCCTCCACTTT.